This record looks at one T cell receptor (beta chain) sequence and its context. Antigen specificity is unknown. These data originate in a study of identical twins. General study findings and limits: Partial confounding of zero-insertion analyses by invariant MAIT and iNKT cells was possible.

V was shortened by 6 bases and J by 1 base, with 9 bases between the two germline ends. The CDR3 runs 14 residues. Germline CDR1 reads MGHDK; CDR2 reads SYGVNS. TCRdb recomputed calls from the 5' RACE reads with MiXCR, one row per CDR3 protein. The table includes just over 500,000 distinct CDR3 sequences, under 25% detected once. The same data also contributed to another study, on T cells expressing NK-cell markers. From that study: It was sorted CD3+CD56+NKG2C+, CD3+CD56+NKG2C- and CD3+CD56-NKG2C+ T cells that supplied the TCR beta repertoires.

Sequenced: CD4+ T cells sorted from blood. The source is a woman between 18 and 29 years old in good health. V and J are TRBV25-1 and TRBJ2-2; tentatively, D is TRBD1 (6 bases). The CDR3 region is CASRRGLNTGELFF. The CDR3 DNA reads TGTGCCAGCAGGAGGGGGTTGAACACCGGGGAGCTGTTTTTT.